Each of the 2 T cell receptor beta chains below was sequenced from the same sample in a study of graft-versus-host responses after intestinal transplantation. Using immunoSEQ multiplex PCR, the repertoire was profiled, and TCRdb retains in-frame clones only, with some absent. The sample consists of roughly 120,000 clones, roughly nine tenths of them appearing once. Antigen specificity for these receptors is unknown. The material was unstimulated CD4+ T cells sorted from spleen or lymph node cells, obtained before intestinal transplant. Source of these receptors: a human donor who received an intestinal transplant.

V gene TRBV7-2 combines with J gene TRBJ1-3, with 9 positions matching TRBD1. J lost 7 bases, V lost 0 bases, and 4 bases had no gene match. Germline CDR1 reads SGHTA; CDR2 reads FQGNSA. The CDR3 loop spans 15 amino acids. This CDR3 reads CASSLAGDRVNTIYF. The CDR3 nucleotides are TGTGCCAGCAGCTTAGCGGGGGACAGGGTCAACACCATATATTTT.

The chain combines TRBV7-9 with TRBJ1-4, with 9 bases fitting TRBD1. The CDR3 totals 15 residues. The germline V gene has CDR1 SEHNR and CDR2 FQNEAQ (reference sequence). After removal of 2 bases from V and 6 bases from J, the junction contained 4 bases not matched to a gene. The CDR3 DNA follows: TGTGCCAGCAGCTTAAACACAGGGGGCTATGAAAAACTGTTTTTT. This translates into CASSLNTGGYEKLFF.